The 13 T cell receptor beta chains given below trace back to one sample, sequenced in a study of T cell changes during pregnancy in multiple sclerosis. The repertoire was sequenced with immunoSEQ multiplex PCR; TCRdb's copy has only in-frame clones and lacks some. The table includes some 80,000 clones, about 91% detected once. The source material was peripheral blood, sampled before pregnancy. These receptors all come from a female donor with multiple sclerosis, enrolled in a pregnancy study.

The chain joins TRBV11-2 to TRBJ1-5; D is possibly TRBD1 (6 bases). The length of the CDR3 is 13 residues. V was clipped by 5 bases and J by 5 bases, with 10 bases between them. In germline, CDR1 is SGHAT, CDR2 FQNNGV. CDR3 amino acids: CASSGSGDQPQHF. In nucleotides, the CDR3 is TGTGCCAGCAGCGGCTCAGGGGATCAGCCCCAGCATTTT.

CDR3: CASSLLWNTEAFF. The CDR3 region has the DNA TGTGCCAGTAGTCTCCTCTGGAACACTGAAGCTTTCTTT. The chain is built from TRBV19 and TRBJ1-1, with D unresolved. Trimming removed 5 bases from V and 1 base from J, with 8 bases in between. The CDR3 is made up of 13 amino acids. Germline loops: CDR1 LNHDA, CDR2 SQIVND (reference sequence).

The CDR3 is CASSHGQTNQPQHF. The CDR3 nucleotides are TGTGCCAGCAGTCACGGACAGACAAATCAGCCCCAGCATTTT. The rearrangement uses TRBV2 and TRBJ1-5; weak D call: TRBD1 (6 bases). Per germline, CDR1 SNHLY and CDR2 FYNNEI. V gave up 5 bases and J gave up 4 bases, with 12 bases separating them. This CDR3 comprises 14 residues.

This clone was seen once. V and J are TRBV27 and TRBJ1-1; 11 nucleotides agree with TRBD1. The CDR3 extends over 13 amino acids. The V gene end was trimmed by 4 bases and the J gene end by 6 bases; junction bases not matched to a gene: 1. Germline lookup yields CDR1 MNHEY and CDR2 SMNVEV (reference sequence). The CDR3 here is CASSWDRGAEAFF. The CDR3 region has the DNA TGTGCCAGCAGTTGGGACAGGGGGGCTGAAGCTTTCTTT.

This chain connects TRBV5-6 to TRBJ2-7, with TRBD2 matching over 9 bases. The J segment lost 5 bases and the V segment lost 4 bases, leaving 10 bases of the junction unmatched. The CDR3 contains 15 residues. Per the germline V gene, CDR1 is SGHDT and CDR2 is YYEEEE. CDR3 nucleotide sequence: TGTGCCAGCAGCAAGCCGGGACTAGCAGTGGACGAGCAGTACTTC. This codes for CASSKPGLAVDEQYF.

The J gene is TRBJ1-2, the V gene TRBV18; maybe TRBD1 (5 bases). CDR1 is KGHSH, CDR2 LQKENI, per germline. The V end lost 3 bases, the J end lost 8 bases, and 10 bases lay between the germline ends. This CDR3 contains 12 residues. CDR3 sequence reads: CASSPSWGGYTF. CDR3 DNA: TGTGCCAGCTCACCCTCCTGGGGCGGCTACACCTTC.

CDR3 amino acids: CASGTPARDTDTQYF. The CDR3 DNA is TGTGCCAGCGGGACACCAGCAAGGGACACAGATACGCAGTATTTT. This chain joins TRBV6-5 and TRBJ2-3; a possible D gene is TRBD1 (6 bases). CDR1 and CDR2 (germline): MNHEY, SVGAGI. The CDR3 runs to 15 residues. Trimming removed 8 bases from V and 2 bases from J, with 17 bases in between.

This chain joins TRBV2 and TRBJ1-6; 8 bases line up with TRBD1. The junction had 12 bases not matched to a gene; V was cut back by 10 bases and J by 7 bases. CDR1 and CDR2 from the germline V gene are SNHLY and FYNNEI. The CDR3 covers 15 residues. For the CDR3, the DNA is TGTGCCACCAGACAGGGGAAGTCGGGGAATTCACCCCTCCACTTT. Its protein is CATRQGKSGNSPLHF.

CDR3 bases: TGTGCCAGCAGTCTCAGGGGGCCGAACACCGGGGAGCTGTTTTTT. Amino acid sequence: CASSLRGPNTGELFF. The V call is TRBV6-1, the J call TRBJ2-2, with 8 positions matching TRBD1. Trimming removed 5 bases from V and 0 bases from J; junction bases left unmatched: 2. This CDR3 has 15 residues. CDR1 and CDR2 from the germline V gene are MNHNS and SASEGT.

This clone was observed once. The CDR3 region has the DNA TGTGCCAGCAGTATAACATTTCCCCTCGTGGTAGCGGAGAGCTCCTACAATGAGCAGTTCTTC. Protein product: CASSITFPLVVAESSYNEQFF. This chain connects TRBV28 to TRBJ2-1; the D gene is possibly TRBD2 (6 bases). Germline V CDR1 and CDR2: MDHEN, SYDVKM. This CDR3 comprises 21 residues. With 5 bases removed from V and 0 bases from J, the gap between germline ends came to 29 bases.

The chain joins TRBV5-1 to TRBJ2-7; a possible D gene is TRBD2 (6 bases). V lost 4 bases, J lost 2 bases, and 16 bases lay in between. Germline V gives CDR1 SGHRS, CDR2 YFSETQ. The CDR3 length is 15 residues. The CDR3 DNA reads TGCGCCAGCAGCATACTAGGCGGGGAAACCTACGAGCAGTACTTC. It encodes CASSILGGETYEQYF.

This chain joins TRBV5-6 and TRBJ2-7, with 10 bases matching TRBD1. The germline V gene has CDR1 SGHDT and CDR2 YYEEEE. V trimming: 2 bases; J trimming: 7 bases; junction bases outside the gene matches: 3. This CDR3 contains 13 residues. CDR3 bases: TGTGCCAGCAGCTTTAAGGACAGGGGGGAGCAGTACTTC. It translates to CASSFKDRGEQYF.

The chain joins TRBV12-5 to TRBJ2-1, with 11 bases matching TRBD2. The V segment lost 1 base and the J segment 9 bases; nucleotides outside the gene matches: 23. CDR1 and CDR2 from the germline V gene are LGHNT and FRNRAP. The CDR3 consists of 21 residues. CDR3 amino acids: CASGLEPGTSGSTQPVGEQFF. The CDR3 coding sequence is TGTGCTAGTGGTTTGGAACCCGGGACTAGCGGAAGTACCCAACCTGTCGGTGAGCAGTTCTTC.